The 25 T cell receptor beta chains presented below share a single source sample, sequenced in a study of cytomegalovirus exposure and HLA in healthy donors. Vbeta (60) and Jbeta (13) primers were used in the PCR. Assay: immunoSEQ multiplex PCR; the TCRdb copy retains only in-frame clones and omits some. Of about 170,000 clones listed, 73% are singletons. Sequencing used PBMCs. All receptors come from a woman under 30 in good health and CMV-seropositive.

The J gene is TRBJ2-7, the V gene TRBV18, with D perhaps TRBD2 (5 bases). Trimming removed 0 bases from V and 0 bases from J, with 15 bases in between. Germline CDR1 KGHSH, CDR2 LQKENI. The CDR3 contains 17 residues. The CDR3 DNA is TGTGCCAGCTCACCACCGGTTGCGGGTCCAAGCTCCTACGAGCAGTACTTC. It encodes CASSPPVAGPSSYEQYF.

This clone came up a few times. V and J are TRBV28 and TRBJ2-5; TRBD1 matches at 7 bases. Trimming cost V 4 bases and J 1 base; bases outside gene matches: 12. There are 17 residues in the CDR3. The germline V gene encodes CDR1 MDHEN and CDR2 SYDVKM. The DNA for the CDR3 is TGTGCCAGCAGTTCTTCATTGGGACAGAGCATCCAAGAGACCCAGTACTTC. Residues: CASSSSLGQSIQETQYF.

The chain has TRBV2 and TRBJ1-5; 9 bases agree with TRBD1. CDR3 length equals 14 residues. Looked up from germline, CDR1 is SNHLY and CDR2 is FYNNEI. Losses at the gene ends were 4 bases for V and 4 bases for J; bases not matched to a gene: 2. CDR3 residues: CASSAGTGNQPQHF. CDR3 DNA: TGTGCCAGCAGTGCCGGGACAGGGAATCAGCCCCAGCATTTT.

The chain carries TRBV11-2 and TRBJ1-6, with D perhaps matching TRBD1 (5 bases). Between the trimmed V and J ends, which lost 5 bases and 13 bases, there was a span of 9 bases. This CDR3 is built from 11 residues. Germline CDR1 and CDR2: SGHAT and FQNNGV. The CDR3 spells CASSQTDPLHF. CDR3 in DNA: TGTGCCAGCAGCCAGACAGATCCCCTCCACTTT. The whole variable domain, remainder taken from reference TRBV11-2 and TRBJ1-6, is EAGVAQSPRYKIIEKRQSVAFWCNPISGHATLYWYQQILGQGPKLLIQFQNNGVVDDSQLPKDRFSAERLKGVDSTLKIQPAKLEDSAVYLCASSQTDPLHFGNGTRLTVT.

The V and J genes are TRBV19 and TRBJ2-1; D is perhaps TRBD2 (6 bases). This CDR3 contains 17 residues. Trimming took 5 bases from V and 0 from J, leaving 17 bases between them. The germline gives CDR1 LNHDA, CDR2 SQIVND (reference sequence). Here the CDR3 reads CASSAKPGLSSYNEQFF. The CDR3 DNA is TGTGCCAGTAGTGCCAAACCGGGACTCAGCTCCTACAATGAGCAGTTCTTC. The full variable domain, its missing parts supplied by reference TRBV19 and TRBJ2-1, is DGGITQSPKYLFRKEGQNVTLSCEQNLNHDAMYWYRQDPGQGLRLIYYSQIVNDFQKGDIAEGYSVSREKKESFPLTVTSAQKNPTAFYLCASSAKPGLSSYNEQFFGPGTRLTVL.

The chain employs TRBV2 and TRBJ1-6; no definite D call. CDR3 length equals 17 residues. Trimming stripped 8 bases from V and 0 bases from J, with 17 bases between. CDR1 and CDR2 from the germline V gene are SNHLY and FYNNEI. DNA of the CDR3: TGTGCCAGCCGGGATCCTAATAGGAGCTCCTATAATTCACCCCTCCACTTT. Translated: CASRDPNRSSYNSPLHF.

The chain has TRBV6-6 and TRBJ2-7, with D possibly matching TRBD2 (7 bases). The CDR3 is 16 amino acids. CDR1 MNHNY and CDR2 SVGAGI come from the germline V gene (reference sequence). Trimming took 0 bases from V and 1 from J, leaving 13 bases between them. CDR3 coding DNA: TGTGCCAGCAGTTACTCGGTGGAGGGGGGGTCCTACGAGCAGTACTTC. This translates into CASSYSVEGGSYEQYF.

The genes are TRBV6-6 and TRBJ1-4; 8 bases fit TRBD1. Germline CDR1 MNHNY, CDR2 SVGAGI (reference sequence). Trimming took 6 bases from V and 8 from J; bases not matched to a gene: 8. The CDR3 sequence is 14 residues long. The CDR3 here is CASSRGQAEEKLFF. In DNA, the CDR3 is TGTGCCAGCAGCCGGGGACAGGCGGAAGAAAAACTGTTTTTT.

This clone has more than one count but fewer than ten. The CDR3 region is CASSSPSAGGELFF. As DNA, the CDR3 is TGTGCCAGCAGCTCCCCCTCAGCGGGCGGGGAGCTGTTTTTT. The J gene is TRBJ2-2, the V gene TRBV7-6, with D maybe TRBD2 (6 bases). Germline lookup yields CDR1 SGHVS and CDR2 FNYEAQ. The germline V and J ends were trimmed by 4 bases and 7 bases, with 13 bases remaining between them. The CDR3 sequence is 14 residues long.

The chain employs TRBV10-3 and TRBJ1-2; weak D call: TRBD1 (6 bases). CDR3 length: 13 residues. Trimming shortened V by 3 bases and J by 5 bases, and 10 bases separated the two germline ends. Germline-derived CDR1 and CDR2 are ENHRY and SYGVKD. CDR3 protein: CAISEGGPYGYTF. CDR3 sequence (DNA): TGTGCCATCAGTGAAGGGGGTCCTTATGGCTACACCTTC.

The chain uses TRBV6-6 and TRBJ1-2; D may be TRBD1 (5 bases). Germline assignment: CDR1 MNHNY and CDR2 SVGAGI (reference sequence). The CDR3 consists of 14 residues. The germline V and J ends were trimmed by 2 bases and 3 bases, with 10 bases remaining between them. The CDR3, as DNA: TGTGCCAGCAGTTACGCCCAGGGATACTATGGCTACACCTTC. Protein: CASSYAQGYYGYTF.

CDR3 bases: TGTGCCAGCAGGATAGCGGGCGGGGAAAACAATGAGCAGTTCTTC. Its protein is CASRIAGGENNEQFF. The V gene is TRBV2, the J gene TRBJ2-1; TRBD2 aligns across 7 bases. This CDR3 region has 15 residues. Per the germline V gene, CDR1 is SNHLY and CDR2 is FYNNEI. V was pared by 6 bases and J by 5 bases, with 10 bases of the junction left unmatched.

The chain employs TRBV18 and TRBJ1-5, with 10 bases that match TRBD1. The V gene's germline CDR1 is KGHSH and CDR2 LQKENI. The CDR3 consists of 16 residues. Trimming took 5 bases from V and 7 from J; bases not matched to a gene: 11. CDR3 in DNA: TGTGCCAGCTCAACCGGGACAGGGGCCTTGGGGCAGCCCCAGCATTTT. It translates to CASSTGTGALGQPQHF.

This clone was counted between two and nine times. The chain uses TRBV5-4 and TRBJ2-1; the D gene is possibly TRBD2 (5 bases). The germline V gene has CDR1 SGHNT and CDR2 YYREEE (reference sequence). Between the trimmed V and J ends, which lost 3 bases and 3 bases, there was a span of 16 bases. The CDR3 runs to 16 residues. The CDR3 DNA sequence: TGTGCCAGCAGCTCCACACTAGAGAGCCTCTACAATGAGCAGTTCTTC. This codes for CASSSTLESLYNEQFF.

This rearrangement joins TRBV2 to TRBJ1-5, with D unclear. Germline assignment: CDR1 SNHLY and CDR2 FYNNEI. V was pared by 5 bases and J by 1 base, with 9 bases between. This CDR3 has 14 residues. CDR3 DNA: TGTGCCAGCAGTTCCGACACCAGCAATCAGCCCCAGCATTTT. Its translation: CASSSDTSNQPQHF.

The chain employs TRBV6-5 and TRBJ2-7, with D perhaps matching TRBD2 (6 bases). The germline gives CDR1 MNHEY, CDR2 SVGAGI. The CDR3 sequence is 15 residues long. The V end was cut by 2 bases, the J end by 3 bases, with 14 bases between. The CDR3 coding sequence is TGTGCCAGCAGTTACAAAGGGACTCCCGGCTACGAGCAGTACTTC. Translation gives CASSYKGTPGYEQYF.

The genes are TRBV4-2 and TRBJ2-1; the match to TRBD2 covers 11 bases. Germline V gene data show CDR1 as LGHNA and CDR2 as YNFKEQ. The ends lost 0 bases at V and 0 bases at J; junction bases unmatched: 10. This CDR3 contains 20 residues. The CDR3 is CASSQDAVAGGRSSYNEQFF. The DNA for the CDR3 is TGTGCCAGCAGCCAAGATGCAGTAGCGGGGGGGCGGTCCTCCTACAATGAGCAGTTCTTC.

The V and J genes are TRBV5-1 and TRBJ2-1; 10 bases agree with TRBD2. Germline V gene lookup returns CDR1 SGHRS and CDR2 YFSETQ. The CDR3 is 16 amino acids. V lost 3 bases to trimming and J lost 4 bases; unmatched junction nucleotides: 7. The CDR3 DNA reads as TGCGCCAGCAGCTCTAGCGGGGGCGCCCCTTACAATGAGCAGTTCTTC. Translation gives CASSSSGGAPYNEQFF. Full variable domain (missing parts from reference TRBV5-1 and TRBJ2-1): KAGVTQTPRYLIKTRGQQVTLSCSPISGHRSVSWYQQTPGQGLQFLFEYFSETQRNKGNFPGRFSGRQFSNSRSEMNVSTLELGDSALYLCASSSSGGAPYNEQFFGPGTRLTVL.

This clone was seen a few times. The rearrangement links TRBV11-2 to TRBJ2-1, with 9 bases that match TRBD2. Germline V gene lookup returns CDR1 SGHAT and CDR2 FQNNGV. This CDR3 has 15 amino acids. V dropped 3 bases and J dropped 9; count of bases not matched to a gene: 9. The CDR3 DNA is TGTGCCAGCAGCTTTGGCGGGGGGGCTTCTACTGAGCAGTTCTTC. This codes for CASSFGGGASTEQFF.

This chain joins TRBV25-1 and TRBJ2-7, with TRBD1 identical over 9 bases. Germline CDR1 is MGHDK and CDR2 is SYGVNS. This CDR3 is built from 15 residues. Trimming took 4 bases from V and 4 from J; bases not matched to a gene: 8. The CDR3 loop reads CASSARGTGKYEQYF. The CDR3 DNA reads TGTGCCAGCAGTGCCCGCGGGACAGGGAAATACGAGCAGTACTTC.

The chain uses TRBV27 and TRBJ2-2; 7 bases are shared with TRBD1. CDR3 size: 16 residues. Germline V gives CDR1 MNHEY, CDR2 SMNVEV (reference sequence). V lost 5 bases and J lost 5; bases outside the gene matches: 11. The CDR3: CASSTPDRELTGELFF. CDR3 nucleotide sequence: TGTGCCAGCAGTACCCCAGACAGGGAATTGACCGGGGAGCTGTTTTTT.

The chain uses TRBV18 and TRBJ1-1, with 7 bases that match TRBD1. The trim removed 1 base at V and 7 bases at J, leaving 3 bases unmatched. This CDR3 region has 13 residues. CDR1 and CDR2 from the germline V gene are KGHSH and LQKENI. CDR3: CASSPRGTVEAFF. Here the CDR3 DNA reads TGTGCCAGCTCACCACGCGGGACAGTTGAAGCTTTCTTT.

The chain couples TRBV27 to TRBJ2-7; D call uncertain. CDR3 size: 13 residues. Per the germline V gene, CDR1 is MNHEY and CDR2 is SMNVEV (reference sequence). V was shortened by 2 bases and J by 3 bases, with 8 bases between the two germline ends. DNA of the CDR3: TGTGCCAGCAGTTTAGGGCGAAACTACGAGCAGTACTTC. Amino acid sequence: CASSLGRNYEQYF.

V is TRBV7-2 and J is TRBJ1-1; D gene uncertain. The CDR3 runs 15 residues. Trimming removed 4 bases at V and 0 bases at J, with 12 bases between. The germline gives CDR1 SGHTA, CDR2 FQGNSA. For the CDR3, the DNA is TGTGCCAGCAGCTCCGACGGAGTGCTGAACACTGAAGCTTTCTTT. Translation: CASSSDGVLNTEAFF.

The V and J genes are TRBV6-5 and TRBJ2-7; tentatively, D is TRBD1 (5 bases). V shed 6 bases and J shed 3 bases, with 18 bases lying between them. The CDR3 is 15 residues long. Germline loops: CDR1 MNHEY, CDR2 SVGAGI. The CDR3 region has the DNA TGTGCCAGCAGCCTGTCGTGGGGCACTTACTACGAGCAGTACTTC. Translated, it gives CASSLSWGTYYEQYF.